This T cell receptor (beta chain) was identified in a study of CD8+ T cells in alopecia areata. As for the study in general: Female C3H/HeJ mice aged roughly 7-11 weeks were given skin from C3H/HeJ graft donors, 6-12 months old, that had spontaneous alopecia. General study findings and limits: Mice gave a clearer picture of TCR sharing than patients did, possibly for HLA-related reasons.

About this clone itself: Its antigen is undetermined. Germline and genes here are mouse. The CDR3 is cut off 4 residues early in the read; its end comes from the germline J gene.

Combined cutaneous lymph node cells underwent sorting by CD4, CD8alpha, NKG2D, NKG2ACE and additional markers. This CDR3 is built from 14 residues. The germline gives CDR1 FNHDT, CDR2 SITEND (reference sequence). cDNA serving as the sequencing template came from extracted, reverse transcribed RNA. The assay was immunoSEQ multiplex PCR, and TCRdb's table has in-frame clones only and misses some. This record lists 290,000 or so clones, none seen once only, and the top ten clones contain roughly 1.2%. The sequenced material came from CD4+ T cells sorted from a lymph node. The chain links TRBV19 to TRBJ2-7; 9 bases map to TRBD2. This receptor was taken from a C3H/HeJ mouse with alopecia areata. For the strain, the MHC haplotype given is H2-k. The CDR3 here is CASSMAGLGYEQYF. CDR3 bases read: TGTGCCAGCAGTATGGCTGGACTGGGGTAT. Full variable domain (remainder filled in from reference TRBV19 and TRBJ2-7): GGIITQTPKFLIGQEGQKLTLKCQQNFNHDTMYWYRQDSGKGLRLIYYSITENDLQKGDLSEGYDASREKKSSFSLTVTSAQKNEMAVFLCASSMAGLGYEQYFGPGTRLTVL.